Following are 14 T cell receptor beta chains from one sample sequenced in a study of shared clonotypes between healthy human individuals. Naive CD8 cells lacked CD45RO, underwent positive selection for CCR7 and left out terminally differentiated effector memory CD45RA+ cells. Produced via immunoSEQ multiplex PCR; TCRdb's table is partial and in-frame only. This sample yields around 600,000 clones, of which roughly 98% are seen a single time; approximately 0.3% belongs to the top ten. The source material was naive CD8+ T cells sorted from blood. The source of these receptors is a young man in good health.

V is TRBV9 and J is TRBJ1-1; perhaps TRBD1 as D (5 bases). The CDR3 is made up of 12 amino acids. In germline, CDR1 is SGDLS, CDR2 YYNGEE. V was trimmed by 7 bases and J by 1 base, leaving 8 bases between them. Written as DNA, the CDR3 is TGTGCCAGCGGCAGGGAGAACACTGAAGCTTTCTTT. Translating gives CASGRENTEAFF.

This chain links TRBV7-9 with TRBJ1-3; 8 nucleotides match TRBD1. Germline V lookup: CDR1 SEHNR, CDR2 FQNEAQ (reference sequence). J was trimmed by 4 bases and V by 6 bases; bases with no gene match: 8. The CDR3 contains 15 residues. This CDR3 is CASRPDRGGGNTIYF. In DNA, the CDR3 is TGTGCCAGCAGGCCAGACAGGGGAGGAGGAAACACCATATATTTT.

The chain employs TRBV5-1 and TRBJ1-4; D may be TRBD1 (6 bases). The CDR3 sequence is 12 residues long. Germline V lookup: CDR1 SGHRS, CDR2 YFSETQ. Trimming cost V 4 bases and J 7 bases, with 8 bases left between them. CDR3 loop: CASSGGGEKLFF. DNA for the CDR3: TGCGCCAGCAGCGGGGGCGGTGAAAAACTGTTTTTT.

The chain couples TRBV7-9 to TRBJ2-7; D ambiguous. Germline V gene sequence: CDR1 SEHNR, CDR2 FQNEAQ (reference sequence). Deletions cut 11 bases from V and 1 base from J, with 15 bases between. The CDR3 runs to 13 residues. CDR3 sequence: CAVGKLESYEQYF. The CDR3 DNA follows: TGTGCCGTGGGAAAGTTGGAGTCCTACGAGCAGTACTTC. The variable domain in full, with the rest retrieved from reference TRBV7-9 and TRBJ2-7, is DTGVSQNPRHKITKRGQNVTFRCDPISEHNRLYWYRQTLGQGPEFLTYFQNEAQLEKSRLLSDRFSAERPKGSFSTLEIQRTEQGDSAMYLCAVGKLESYEQYFGPGTRLTVT.

The V and J genes are TRBV28 and TRBJ2-7; possibly TRBD1 for D (6 bases). The CDR3 is 13 amino acids. In germline, CDR1 is MDHEN, CDR2 SYDVKM. V lost 3 bases, J lost 3 bases, and 9 bases lay in between. The CDR3 coding sequence is TGTGCCAGCAGTTTTGAACAGGGCTACGAGCAGTACTTC. Protein: CASSFEQGYEQYF.

The chain's CDR3 is CSVVSGQEIYTF. CDR3 bases: TGCAGCGTTGTATCGGGCCAGGAGATCTACACCTTC. The chain combines TRBV29-1 with TRBJ1-2, with D unresolved. The V end was cut by 4 bases, the J end by 10 bases, with 16 bases between. The CDR3 spans 12 residues. CDR1 is SQVTM and CDR2 is ANQGSEA in the germline V gene.

The chain links TRBV11-1 to TRBJ2-1; D may be TRBD1 (6 bases). With 5 bases removed from V and 4 bases from J, the gap between germline ends came to 18 bases. There are 16 residues in the CDR3. Germline V CDR1 and CDR2: SGHAT, FQDESV (reference sequence). This CDR3 reads CASSLETGTIYNEQFF. The CDR3 region has the DNA TGTGCCAGCAGCCTAGAAACCGGGACAATTTACAATGAGCAGTTCTTC.

The rearrangement joins TRBV10-3 to TRBJ1-2; D remains unclear. This CDR3 has 15 amino acids. Looked up from germline, CDR1 is ENHRY and CDR2 is SYGVKD. V was pared by 2 bases and J by 5 bases, with 15 bases between. The CDR3 DNA reads as TGTGCCATCAGTGAGGCCAGGACGGAAGTTTATGGCTACACCTTC. It encodes CAISEARTEVYGYTF.

V is TRBV5-4 and J is TRBJ2-2, with D possibly TRBD1 on 5 matching bases. This CDR3 comprises 17 residues. Germline CDR1 and CDR2: SGHNT and YYREEE (reference sequence). V was pared by 1 base and J by 0 bases, with 13 bases between. The CDR3 protein is CASSLWSGKSNTGELFF. The CDR3, as DNA: TGTGCCAGCAGCTTGTGGTCAGGGAAGTCGAACACCGGGGAGCTGTTTTTT.

This chain uses TRBV4-1 with TRBJ2-1, with 7 bases that match TRBD2. The CDR3 runs to 16 residues. J lost 9 bases, V lost 1 base, and 12 bases had no gene match. The V gene's germline CDR1 is MGHRA and CDR2 YSYEKL. The CDR3 loop reads CASSQAPVGGIAEQFF. As DNA, the CDR3 is TGCGCCAGCAGCCAAGCCCCGGTGGGAGGGATTGCTGAGCAGTTCTTC.

This clone has only one observation. This chain joins TRBV13 and TRBJ2-7; a weak D match, TRBD1 (6 bases). Per germline, CDR1 PRHDT and CDR2 FYEKMQ (reference sequence). V shed 4 bases and J shed 2 bases, with 18 bases lying between them. CDR3 length equals 16 residues. In DNA, the CDR3 is TGTGCCAGCAGCTCTAAGCCAAGTGGACAGACCTACGAGCAGTACTTC. Translation: CASSSKPSGQTYEQYF.

The chain combines TRBV15 with TRBJ2-1, with D tentatively TRBD2 (5 bases). Germline values: CDR1 LNHNV, CDR2 YYDKDF (reference sequence). CDR3 length: 14 residues. Trimming stripped 3 bases from V and 6 bases from J, with 12 bases between. CDR3 amino acids: CATSSRGLPNEQFF. The CDR3 DNA sequence: TGTGCCACCAGCAGTCGCGGACTTCCCAATGAGCAGTTCTTC.

For this clone: Within the sample, other DNA sequences also encode this same CDR3. The genes are TRBV5-4 and TRBJ2-7; possible D gene TRBD2, 5 bases. This CDR3 region has 13 residues. Germline V gene lookup returns CDR1 SGHNT and CDR2 YYREEE (reference sequence). The ends were cut back, 0 bases at V and 4 bases at J, with 8 bases in the middle. Written as DNA, the CDR3 is TGTGCCAGCAGCTTGGAGAGCGGATACGAGCAGTACTTC. Translating it yields CASSLESGYEQYF.

J is TRBJ2-1 and V is TRBV7-9; TRBD2 aligns across 10 bases. The CDR3 runs to 15 residues. Germline CDR1 is SEHNR and CDR2 is FQNEAQ (reference sequence). Unmatched junction bases numbered 4, after V lost 3 bases and J lost 5 bases. CDR3 amino acids: CASSLPSGRDNEQFF. For the CDR3, the DNA is TGTGCCAGCAGCTTGCCTAGCGGGAGAGACAATGAGCAGTTCTTC.